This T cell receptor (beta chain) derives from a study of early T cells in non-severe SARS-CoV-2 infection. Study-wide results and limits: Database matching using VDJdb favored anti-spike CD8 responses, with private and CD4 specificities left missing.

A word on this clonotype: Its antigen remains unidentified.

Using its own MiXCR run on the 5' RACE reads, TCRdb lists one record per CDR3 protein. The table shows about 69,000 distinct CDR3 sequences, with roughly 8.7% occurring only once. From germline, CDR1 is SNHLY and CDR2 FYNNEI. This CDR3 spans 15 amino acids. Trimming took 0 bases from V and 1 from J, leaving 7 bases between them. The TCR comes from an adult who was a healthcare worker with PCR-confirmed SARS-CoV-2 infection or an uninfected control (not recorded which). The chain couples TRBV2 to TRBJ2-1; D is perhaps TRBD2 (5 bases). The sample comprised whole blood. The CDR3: CASSEASGSYNEQFF. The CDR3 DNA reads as TGTGCCAGCAGTGAAGCCTCGGGGTCCTACAATGAGCAGTTCTTC.